The 14 T cell receptor beta chains in this list originate from one sample, sequenced in a study of blood T cell repertoires in COVID-19. The method was immunoSEQ multiplex PCR; TCRdb's version includes in-frame clones alone and lacks a portion of them. This table holds a few hundred thousand clones, around 85% found once. Specimen: peripheral blood. These receptors came from a woman younger than 30 with acute or convalescent COVID-19.

The chain employs TRBV28 and TRBJ2-2, with unresolved D. CDR1 and CDR2 (germline): MDHEN, SYDVKM. V was pared by 5 bases and J by 6 bases, with 7 bases between. The CDR3 has 12 residues. This CDR3 reads CASSVIPGELFF. CDR3 nucleotide sequence: TGTGCCAGCAGTGTTATTCCCGGGGAGCTGTTTTTT.

The V and J genes are TRBV27 and TRBJ2-3; a possible D gene is TRBD1 (6 bases). CDR1 and CDR2 from the germline V gene are MNHEY and SMNVEV (reference sequence). The CDR3 totals 13 residues. V was cut by 11 bases and J by 2 bases, with 14 bases left in between. The CDR3 protein is CAGPTGITDTQYF. In DNA, the CDR3 is TGTGCCGGACCCACAGGGATCACAGATACGCAGTATTTT.

This chain joins TRBV10-3 and TRBJ2-1; TRBD1 matches at 7 bases. Per germline, CDR1 ENHRY and CDR2 SYGVKD. The CDR3 runs to 14 residues. V lost 8 bases, J lost 5 bases, and 9 bases stayed unmatched. CDR3 coding DNA: TGTGCCATCGGCGCCGGGACAGAGAACAATGAGCAGTTCTTC. Translating it yields CAIGAGTENNEQFF.

The sample holds a few counts of this clone. The chain links TRBV28 to TRBJ1-4, with D unresolved. V lost 4 bases and J 2 bases, leaving 8 bases between the germline ends. The CDR3 spans 14 residues. The germline V gene has CDR1 MDHEN and CDR2 SYDVKM. The CDR3 DNA reads TGTGCCAGCAGTTCAGGAACCACTAATGAAAAACTGTTTTTT. It codes for CASSSGTTNEKLFF.

The rearrangement links TRBV4-1 to TRBJ1-4, with no clear D. The V and J ends lost 4 bases and 8 bases respectively, with 11 bases between them. Germline V gene data show CDR1 as MGHRA and CDR2 as YSYEKL. The CDR3 totals 13 residues. CDR3 DNA: TGCGCCAGCAGCCCCCTCGTTAGCGAAAAACTGTTTTTT. This codes for CASSPLVSEKLFF.

The V and J genes are TRBV7-8 and TRBJ2-7; the D gene is possibly TRBD1 (6 bases). V was pared by 0 bases and J by 5 bases, with 14 bases between. CDR1 is SGHVS, CDR2 FQNEAQ, per germline. This CDR3 is 15 amino acids long. The CDR3 DNA reads as TGTGCCAGCAGCTTAGCGCTCAGGGGAGAGGACGAGCAGTACTTC. It encodes CASSLALRGEDEQYF.

The chain couples TRBV28 to TRBJ1-2; D gene ambiguous. The V and J ends lost 3 bases and 6 bases respectively, with 8 bases between them. The CDR3 has 12 residues. Germline CDR1 MDHEN, CDR2 SYDVKM. The CDR3 DNA reads as TGTGCCAGCAGTTTTCTGCGAAATGGCTACACCTTC. It encodes CASSFLRNGYTF.

The chain recombines TRBV4-2 with TRBJ2-7, with 8 positions matching TRBD1. The CDR3 has 15 amino acids. CDR1 LGHNA and CDR2 YNFKEQ come from the germline V gene. V lost 4 bases and J lost 4; bases outside the gene matches: 9. The CDR3 DNA reads TGTGCCAGCAGCCCTCCAGGGGGCGTTGGGTACGAGCAGTACTTC. This translates into CASSPPGGVGYEQYF.

J is TRBJ1-2 and V is TRBV5-4, with D maybe TRBD1 (5 bases). This CDR3 region has 15 residues. Trimming cost V 3 bases and J 4 bases, with 16 bases left between them. From germline, CDR1 is SGHNT and CDR2 YYREEE (reference sequence). Here the CDR3 reads CASSSGGQGVYGYTF. DNA of the CDR3: TGTGCCAGCAGCTCGGGAGGGCAGGGTGTCTATGGCTACACCTTC.

The rearrangement links TRBV27 to TRBJ2-3, with a possible D match to TRBD1 (6 bases). This CDR3 region has 17 residues. V lost 0 bases, J lost 5 bases, and 18 bases lay in between. Germline loops: CDR1 MNHEY, CDR2 SMNVEV (reference sequence). The CDR3 is CASSLSFQGWVGDTQYF. The CDR3 DNA sequence: TGTGCCAGCAGTTTATCGTTTCAGGGGTGGGTTGGAGATACGCAGTATTTT.

The gene calls are TRBV2 and TRBJ2-1; D may be TRBD2 (6 bases). From germline, CDR1 is SNHLY and CDR2 FYNNEI. With 2 bases removed from V and 10 bases from J, the gap between germline ends came to 15 bases. CDR3 length equals 14 residues. CDR3 protein: CASSETPGLGEQFF. The DNA of the CDR3 is TGTGCCAGCAGTGAAACACCGGGACTGGGGGAGCAGTTCTTC.

This CDR3 reads CASSKDKGAGELFF. CDR3 nucleotide sequence: TGTGCCAGCAGCAAAGATAAGGGGGCCGGGGAGCTGTTTTTT. The gene calls are TRBV21-1 and TRBJ2-2; the listed D gene, TRBD1, was not tested against the DNA. TRBV21-1 is deemed a pseudogene. The CDR3 loop spans 14 amino acids.

Only one count was recorded for this clone. The chain recombines TRBV6-5 with TRBJ2-7; 11 nucleotides align to TRBD1. Germline V lookup: CDR1 MNHEY, CDR2 SVGAGI. Trimming at V came to 6 bases and at J to 12 bases, leaving 10 bases not matched to a gene. There are 13 residues in the CDR3. CDR3 region: CASSPLGTGGTYF. The CDR3 bases are TGTGCCAGCAGCCCCCTGGGGACAGGGGGGACGTACTTC.

V and J are TRBV7-9 and TRBJ2-7; TRBD1 agrees at 8 bases. This CDR3 spans 15 amino acids. CDR1 is SEHNR and CDR2 is FQNEAQ in the germline V gene (reference sequence). With 5 bases clipped from V and 4 bases from J, the junction kept 10 bases outside the gene matches. The CDR3 DNA reads as TGTGCCAGCAGCCCCCCGGCAGGGGGCGTTTACGAGCAGTACTTC. This translates into CASSPPAGGVYEQYF.